This T cell receptor beta chain was captured in a study of T cell responses to AZD1222 COVID-19 vaccine. The CDR3 has 14 residues. V lost 7 bases to trimming and J lost 4 bases; unmatched junction nucleotides: 7. Germline-derived CDR1 and CDR2 are SNHLY and FYNNEI. A word on this clone: Its specificity is unknown.

Study findings and constraints: In a largely white British group with more females than males, clonal diversity was possibly underestimated.

Clones were sequenced by immunoSEQ multiplex PCR, and TCRdb holds only the in-frame ones, with some missing. The sample holds some 150,000 clones, roughly 90% seen once. This clonotype was sampled from an adult who received the AZD1222 COVID-19 vaccine. V is TRBV2 and J is TRBJ2-3, with 8 bases fitting TRBD2. This sample comprised peripheral blood, obtained 28 days after the second AZD1222 dose. CDR3 sequence (DNA): TGTGCCAGCAAGCCGGGAGGGGGGGCAGATACGCAGTATTTT. Its protein is CASKPGGGADTQYF.